This record concerns one TCR beta chain sequence. This clone's antigen is unknown. Base-call qualities are not available, and no considerably larger clone is one nucleotide away. These data originate in a study of blood T cell repertoires in COVID-19 (dated by TCRdb to about 2020). Looking at the study overall: The collaborator samples originated in the United States, Italy and Spain and spanned the acute and convalescent phases of COVID-19. The material from the prospective study consisted of cDNA or gDNA derived from T cells, B-cell-depleted T cells, or PBMCs. Deeply sampled blood TCRbeta repertoires from subjects exposed to, actively infected with, or recovered from COVID-19 were included in the dataset. The repertoires were made available in a free public database intended to serve as a resource for research on the immune response to SARS-CoV-2. Samples came from the ongoing ImmuneRACE study (first 160 participants) plus 1,254 subjects from 6 global collaborators. Nearly every sample came with metadata listing a de-identified subject ID, COVID-19 status, age in years and sex. Where available, HLA class I and class II types were taken from metadata supplied by the sample provider and were not determined by assay-based typing.

Collaborating institutions collected whole blood in K2EDTA tubes following their own protocols. Collaborator samples were shipped for TCRbeta analysis as frozen whole blood, isolated PBMCs, or DNA extracted from either sample type. Results the study describes overall, beyond this receptor: How much clinical and demographic metadata was included differed by source and by participant, and the metadata was provided uncurated.

The immunoSEQ Assay, a bias-controlled multiplex PCR, was used to amplify TCRbeta CDR3 regions from genomic DNA. In the paper's pipeline: Nucleated cell counts per sample were estimated from amplification of reference gene primers within the assay. To quantify the absolute abundance of each unique TCRbeta CDR3 rearrangement, sequence reads were collapsed and filtered. For each sample, productive Simpson clonality was calculated by taking the square root of Simpson's diversity index across productive rearrangements. TCRdb's version of the immuneACCESS table is confined to in-frame rearrangements and falls short of the full clone set. An unresolved V gene accounts for under half of the shortfall where checked; the remainder is of unknown origin. The V and J calls and clone size come from that table; D and trimming were worked out from the DNA. In all, the sample holds over 150,000 clones, and approximately 82% of those were seen once. The ten most abundant clones make up more than 9% of the sample.

The specimen sequenced was peripheral blood. This clonotype was sampled from a woman at least 80 years old with active or convalescent COVID-19.

The DNA is TGTGCCAGCAGCCAAGATTCAGGATTTGATTCACCCCTCCACTTT. Protein translation: CASSQDSGFDSPLHF. The chain is encoded by TRBV3-1 (or the pseudogene TRBV3-2) joined to TRBJ1-6; the D gene cannot be named for sure. The CDR3 contains 15 residues, cysteine and phenylalanine counted. The CDR3 DNA has 45 bases and is translated from base 1. Trimming takes 0 bases from V and 8 bases from J, and the germline ends sit 11 bases apart. Reading the germline V gene (reference sequence) gives CDR1 LGHDT and CDR2 YNNKEL.